This is a list of T cell receptor beta chains from one sample in a study of T cells expressing NK-cell markers. TCRdb re-called the 5' RACE reads and catalogs CDR3 proteins one per entry, DNA excluded. The sample includes some 150,000 distinct CDR3 sequences. Sequencing used blood T cells: a sorted CD56 or NKG2C T cell subset, CD4+ or CD8+ T cells, or bulk PBMC T cells (not recorded which). These receptors were taken from a man aged 18-30 years in good health. The CDR3 runs from the conserved cysteine through the conserved F or W.

CDR3: CAWSVLSGTEAFF
V: TRBV30
J: TRBJ1-1

CDR3: CASSFLASSYEQYF
V: TRBV12-3/TRBV12-4
J: TRBJ2-7

CDR3: CASSKVLAGSTDTQYF
V: TRBV21-1
J: TRBJ2-3

CDR3: CASSLPGSPEAFF
V: TRBV12-3/TRBV12-4
J: TRBJ1-1

CDR3: CASSLVGLTNTGELFF
V: TRBV7-6
J: TRBJ2-2

CDR3: CASSLTTYNEQFF
V: TRBV28
J: TRBJ2-1

CDR3: CASVPGTGDEQYF
V: TRBV5-5
J: TRBJ2-7

CDR3: CASSQHRGTPGQPQHF
V: TRBV4-3
J: TRBJ1-5

CDR3: CASSLIAGSSYEQYF
V: TRBV13
J: TRBJ2-7

CDR3: CASSSLGPLQETQYF
V: TRBV27
J: TRBJ2-5

CDR3: CASKDRVGNEQFF
V: TRBV2
J: TRBJ2-1

CDR3: CASRQTRTGTTSSYYEQYF
V: TRBV6-1
J: TRBJ2-7

CDR3: CAGSGTTYNEQFF
V: TRBV2
J: TRBJ2-1

CDR3: CSARLQNQKPQHF
V: TRBV20-1
J: TRBJ1-5

CDR3: CASRTGPNTEAFF
V: TRBV5-1
J: TRBJ1-1

CDR3: CASSQPGIVTEAFF
V: TRBV4-1
J: TRBJ1-1

CDR3: CASSPLGVTSYNEQFF
V: TRBV18
J: TRBJ2-1

CDR3: CASSSWGEENTEAFF
V: TRBV5-1
J: TRBJ1-1

CDR3: CASSLGTTGELFF
V: TRBV5-5
J: TRBJ2-2

CDR3: CASSYPLGGRLDTEAFF
V: TRBV7-9
J: TRBJ1-1

CDR3: CASSLKGQGFNSPLHF
V: TRBV4-3
J: TRBJ1-6

CDR3: CASSYEGITGHEQYF
V: TRBV6-5
J: TRBJ2-7

CDR3: CAWSVHLGTSGRGEQFF
V: TRBV30
J: TRBJ2-1

CDR3: CASSPDMTVFGNEQFF
V: TRBV12-3/TRBV12-4
J: TRBJ2-1

CDR3: CASTVAEGPFNEQFF
V: TRBV27
J: TRBJ2-1

CDR3: CATSSSASYQPQHF
V: TRBV15
J: TRBJ1-5

CDR3: CASSRPSGRAGNFYEQYF
V: TRBV12-3/TRBV12-4
J: TRBJ2-7

CDR3: CASSLDRTRDEQYF
V: TRBV11-2
J: TRBJ2-7

CDR3: CASSPPGGVADEQFF
V: TRBV7-6
J: TRBJ2-1

CDR3: CASSRQGDTQYF
V: TRBV12-3/TRBV12-4
J: TRBJ2-3

CDR3: CASSPTQSITQYF
V: TRBV11-2
J: TRBJ2-3

CDR3: CASSLGYGTTSRFDNEQFF
V: TRBV5-1
J: TRBJ2-1

CDR3: CSARGPDRLISSSTDTQYF
V: TRBV20-1
J: TRBJ2-3

CDR3: CASSQVTSGDYEQYF
V: TRBV4-1
J: TRBJ2-7

CDR3: CSATWDYDSSYNEQFF
V: TRBV20-1
J: TRBJ2-1

CDR3: CASSFFPGLAGVTGELFF
V: TRBV5-1
J: TRBJ2-2

CDR3: CASTTSGAGNTIYF
V: TRBV12-3/TRBV12-4
J: TRBJ1-3

CDR3: CASSICPTDSRSSYNEQFF
V: TRBV21-1
J: TRBJ2-1

CDR3: CASGTSGQETQYF
V: TRBV5-4
J: TRBJ2-5

CDR3: CASSIFGLADSDTQYF
V: TRBV19
J: TRBJ2-3

CDR3: CASGADNQPQHF
V: TRBV2
J: TRBJ1-5

CDR3: CASSPRDRDGEQFF
V: TRBV11-3
J: TRBJ2-1

CDR3: CASSPTGSGELFF
V: TRBV12-3/TRBV12-4
J: TRBJ2-2

CDR3: CSARQGVEQFF
V: TRBV20-1
J: TRBJ2-1

CDR3: CASSLLVQTSQETQYF
V: TRBV7-9
J: TRBJ2-5

CDR3: CATSNSTGTPYNEQFF
V: TRBV15
J: TRBJ2-1

CDR3: CASSYSGTFYGYTF
V: TRBV6-5
J: TRBJ1-2

CDR3: CASHGGPEAFF
V: TRBV12-3/TRBV12-4
J: TRBJ1-1

CDR3: CAWRGKREEVNEQFF
V: TRBV30
J: TRBJ2-1

CDR3: CSASYGEPYNEQFF
V: TRBV20-1
J: TRBJ2-1

CDR3: CASVGLAGATGELFF
V: TRBV27
J: TRBJ2-2

CDR3: CASSLAYRSHEQFF
V: TRBV12-3/TRBV12-4
J: TRBJ2-1

CDR3: CASTLSLGEEKLFF
V: TRBV7-9
J: TRBJ1-4

CDR3: CASYWVENTEAFF
V: TRBV13
J: TRBJ1-1

CDR3: CASSSAQGSYDEQFF
V: TRBV7-9
J: TRBJ2-1

CDR3: CATSDGATWNQPQHF
V: TRBV24-1
J: TRBJ1-5

CDR3: CASSRRLAGQYEQFF
V: TRBV12-3/TRBV12-4
J: TRBJ2-1